The 29 T cell receptor beta chains below come from one sample, sequenced in a study of OX40 agonist ivuxolimab in advanced cancers. The method was immunoSEQ multiplex PCR; TCRdb's version includes in-frame clones alone and lacks a portion of them. The sample consists of tens of thousands of clones, around nine tenths of them appearing once. Sequencing used CD4+ or CD8+ T cells sorted from blood, obtained in a trial of the OX40 agonist ivuxolimab. These receptors originate from an adult with an advanced solid tumor such as melanoma, head and neck, liver or kidney cancer.

The J gene is TRBJ1-2, the V gene TRBV6-1, with TRBD1 matching over 9 bases. V was clipped by 11 bases and J by 9 bases; unmatched bases: 10. The CDR3 loop spans 12 amino acids. CDR1 MNHNS and CDR2 SASEGT come from the germline V gene. CDR3 coding DNA: TGTGCCGGCACCGGGACAGGGAATCGCTACACCTTC. It codes for CAGTGTGNRYTF.

The chain links TRBV12-5 to TRBJ2-7, with D unresolved. The CDR3 consists of 14 residues. Germline V gene lookup returns CDR1 LGHNT and CDR2 FRNRAP. V lost 5 bases and J lost 4, with 15 bases in between. CDR3 nucleotides: TGTGCTAGTGGTCCCCTTAGCCTGAGTTACGAGCAGTACTTC. The encoded protein is CASGPLSLSYEQYF.

The gene calls are TRBV5-1 and TRBJ2-2; D might be TRBD1 or TRBD2, each matching 5 bases. The CDR3 sequence is 15 residues long. Germline CDR1 SGHRS, CDR2 YFSETQ. V dropped 4 bases and J dropped 7 bases, with 17 bases sitting between them. CDR3 loop: CASSPGTGMVGELFF. The CDR3 DNA is TGCGCCAGCAGCCCTGGGACCGGGATGGTCGGGGAGCTGTTTTTT.

The CDR3 nucleotides read TGTGCCAGCAGCCCCCCGGCTAGCCGATACAATGAGCAGTTCTTC. Residues: CASSPPASRYNEQFF. This rearrangement joins TRBV7-2 to TRBJ2-1; perhaps TRBD2 as D (5 bases). Looked up from germline, CDR1 is SGHTA and CDR2 is FQGNSA. Trimming stripped 5 bases from V and 4 bases from J, with 15 bases between. The CDR3 extends over 15 amino acids. Filled out from reference TRBV7-2 and TRBJ2-1, the complete variable domain reads GAGVSQSPSNKVTEKGKDVELRCDPISGHTALYWYRQSLGQGLEFLIYFQGNSAPDKSGLPSDRFSAERTGGSVSTLTIQRTQQEDSAVYLCASSPPASRYNEQFFGPGTRLTVL.

V is TRBV7-2 and J is TRBJ2-7; 13 nucleotides line up with TRBD2. V lost 5 bases and J lost 3; bases outside the gene matches: 4. Looked up from germline, CDR1 is SGHTA and CDR2 is FQGNSA. The CDR3 length is 15 residues. In DNA form, the CDR3 reads TGTGCCAGCAGCCCACGACTAGCGGGAGGCTACGAGCAGTACTTC. Translating gives CASSPRLAGGYEQYF.

The V call is TRBV21-1, the J call TRBJ2-3; the table gives TRBD2 as D, unverified against the DNA. TRBV21-1 has pseudogene status. This CDR3 has 16 residues. This chain's CDR3 is CASSSGAPPGPDTQYF. The CDR3 nucleotides read TGTGCCAGCAGCAGCGGAGCGCCACCCGGCCCAGATACGCAGTATTTT.

The chain joins TRBV18 to TRBJ2-7, with D possibly TRBD1 on 7 matching bases. The germline gives CDR1 KGHSH, CDR2 LQKENI. The CDR3 extends over 14 amino acids. The V end lost 4 bases, the J end lost 3 bases, and 13 bases lay between the germline ends. CDR3 DNA: TGTGCCAGCTCACGTGCAGGGGGGATCTACGAGCAGTACTTC. This gives the protein CASSRAGGIYEQYF.

The rearrangement joins TRBV2 to TRBJ1-5; perhaps TRBD1 as D (6 bases). Germline-derived CDR1 and CDR2 are SNHLY and FYNNEI. With 7 bases removed from V and 15 bases from J, the gap between germline ends came to 28 bases. CDR3 size: 15 residues. This chain's CDR3 is CASIKGGFCFSPRHF. In DNA form, the CDR3 reads TGTGCCAGCATAAAGGGGGGCTTCTGTTTCAGCCCCAGGCATTTT.

V gene TRBV28 combines with J gene TRBJ2-5; 11 bases agree with TRBD2. This CDR3 is built from 16 residues. Trimming cost V 5 bases and J 2 bases; bases outside gene matches: 7. The germline CDR1 and CDR2 sequences are MDHEN and SYDVKM. As DNA, the CDR3 is TGTGCCAGCAGTCCGCGGACTAGCGGGTATCAAGAGACCCAGTACTTC. It yields the protein CASSPRTSGYQETQYF.

The chain uses TRBV2 and TRBJ2-1; 7 nucleotides line up with TRBD2. CDR3 length: 11 amino acids. With 4 bases clipped from V and 9 bases from J, the junction kept 0 bases outside the gene matches. Germline V CDR1 and CDR2: SNHLY, FYNNEI. The CDR3: CASSGGGEQFF. The CDR3, as DNA: TGTGCCAGCAGTGGGGGGGGTGAGCAGTTCTTC.

The J gene is TRBJ2-1, the V gene TRBV29-1; 8 nucleotides align to TRBD2. Germline assignment: CDR1 SQVTM and CDR2 ANQGSEA. The CDR3 totals 13 residues. Trimming cost V 8 bases and J 9 bases; bases outside gene matches: 12. CDR3 residues: CSLASGGMSEQFF. CDR3 sequence (DNA): TGCAGCTTGGCCTCGGGAGGGATGAGTGAGCAGTTCTTC.

The gene calls are TRBV5-1 and TRBJ1-1; 8 nucleotides agree with TRBD1. The CDR3 length is 15 residues. V was clipped by 2 bases and J by 1 base; unmatched bases: 4. Germline values: CDR1 SGHRS, CDR2 YFSETQ. CDR3: CASSLTGTGNTEAFF. CDR3 coding DNA: TGCGCCAGCAGCTTAACCGGGACAGGGAACACTGAAGCTTTCTTT.

This clone was picked up a small number of times. The chain links TRBV7-3 to TRBJ2-5, with D uncertain. Trimming took 2 bases from V and 5 from J, leaving 9 bases between them. Germline V lookup: CDR1 SGHTA, CDR2 FQGTGA. CDR3 length: 13 residues. The CDR3, as DNA: TGTGCCAGCAGCTTATCTAGTTCGGAGACCCAGTACTTC. This encodes CASSLSSSETQYF.

This chain uses TRBV6-5 with TRBJ1-2; D is undetermined. The germline V gene encodes CDR1 MNHEY and CDR2 SVGAGI. The CDR3 loop spans 10 amino acids. V shed 7 bases and J shed 6 bases, with 6 bases lying between them. CDR3 residues: CASNGDGYTF. The DNA for the CDR3 is TGTGCCAGCAATGGGGATGGCTACACCTTC.

The chain carries TRBV19 and TRBJ2-7, with D possibly TRBD2 on 5 matching bases. Germline values: CDR1 LNHDA, CDR2 SQIVND (reference sequence). The length of the CDR3 is 13 residues. Trimming left V 5 bases short and J 2 bases short, with 10 bases between. In DNA, the CDR3 is TGTGCCAGTAGTGTTGGTAGCGCCTACGAGCAGTACTTC. As protein: CASSVGSAYEQYF. Looking up the rest from reference TRBV19 and TRBJ2-7 gives the full variable domain: DGGITQSPKYLFRKEGQNVTLSCEQNLNHDAMYWYRQDPGQGLRLIYYSQIVNDFQKGDIAEGYSVSREKKESFPLTVTSAQKNPTAFYLCASSVGSAYEQYFGPGTRLTVT.

The J gene is TRBJ2-3, the V gene TRBV7-9, with D perhaps TRBD1 (6 bases). This CDR3 region has 15 residues. CDR1 SEHNR and CDR2 FQNEAQ come from the germline V gene (reference sequence). V was clipped by 1 base and J by 5 bases, with 13 bases between them. CDR3 nucleotides: TGTGCCAGCAGCTTAGAACTGGGGGCGGTAGATACGCAGTATTTT. Translation gives CASSLELGAVDTQYF.

This clone was seen only a few times. J is TRBJ1-2 and V is TRBV30; D is undetermined. The CDR3 spans 12 residues. V was pared by 1 base and J by 5 bases, with 8 bases between. Germline V gives CDR1 GTSNPN, CDR2 SVGIG (reference sequence). The DNA of the CDR3 is TGTGCCTGGAGTGGAGGACCGTATGGCTACACCTTC. This sequence encodes CAWSGGPYGYTF. Full variable domain (outside the CDR3, taken from reference TRBV30 and TRBJ1-2): SQTIHQWPATLVQPVGSPLSLECTVEGTSNPNLYWYRQAAGRGLQLLFYSVGIGQISSEVPQNLSASRPQDRQFILSSKKLLLSDSGFYLCAWSGGPYGYTFGSGTRLTVV.

The chain is built from TRBV7-6 and TRBJ2-7; 10 positions agree with TRBD2. V was pared by 5 bases and J by 6 bases, with 13 bases of the junction left unmatched. CDR1 and CDR2 (germline): SGHVS, FNYEAQ. The CDR3 is 16 residues long. DNA for the CDR3: TGTGCCAGCAGCCCTCTAGCGGGAGTGGTGGGGTCCGAGCAGTACTTC. It translates to CASSPLAGVVGSEQYF.

The chain uses TRBV29-1 and TRBJ2-5, with a tentative D call TRBD1 (5 bases). Germline CDR1 SQVTM, CDR2 ANQGSEA. V lost 5 bases, J lost 7 bases, and 14 bases lay in between. This CDR3 spans 12 amino acids. CDR3 loop: CSVPRGSGTQYF. The CDR3 DNA sequence: TGCAGCGTTCCAAGGGGCTCGGGGACCCAGTACTTC.

The chain carries TRBV29-1 and TRBJ2-7; maybe TRBD1 (5 bases). The CDR3 is 11 residues long. In germline, CDR1 is SQVTM, CDR2 ANQGSEA. CDR3 nucleotide sequence: TGCGGGGCTCGGGCGAGCTACGAGCAGTACTTC. It translates to CGARASYEQYF.

The chain joins TRBV5-1 to TRBJ2-2; 11 bases line up with TRBD2. The germline V gene has CDR1 SGHRS and CDR2 YFSETQ. V was clipped by 4 bases and J by 3 bases; unmatched bases: 8. The CDR3 spans 17 residues. The chain's CDR3 is CASSPRLAGQYTGELFF. CDR3 bases: TGCGCCAGCAGCCCCCGACTAGCGGGGCAATACACCGGGGAGCTGTTTTTT. Looking up the rest from reference TRBV5-1 and TRBJ2-2 gives the full variable domain: KAGVTQTPRYLIKTRGQQVTLSCSPISGHRSVSWYQQTPGQGLQFLFEYFSETQRNKGNFPGRFSGRQFSNSRSEMNVSTLELGDSALYLCASSPRLAGQYTGELFFGEGSRLTVL.

The rearrangement links TRBV5-3 to TRBJ2-3; no reliable D call. TRBV5-3 has ORF status, its function being uncertain. Trimming pared 0 bases from V and 4 bases from J, leaving 3 bases between. This CDR3 has 12 residues. The CDR3 nucleotides read TGTGCCAGAAGCTTGGGGGCAGATACGCAGTATTTT. Translation: CARSLGADTQYF.

This chain connects TRBV5-8 to TRBJ2-7, with 8 nucleotides matching TRBD2. Per germline, CDR1 SGHTS and CDR2 YDEGEE. The CDR3 loop spans 15 amino acids. The V segment lost 4 bases and the J segment 0 bases; nucleotides outside the gene matches: 6. DNA for the CDR3: TGTGCCAGCAGCCCCCTCGGGGGGGTCTCCTACGAGCAGTACTTC. This encodes CASSPLGGVSYEQYF.

The genes are TRBV6-5 and TRBJ2-7; TRBD2 aligns across 14 bases. Germline V CDR1 and CDR2: MNHEY, SVGAGI. Losses at the gene ends were 6 bases for V and 3 bases for J; bases not matched to a gene: 4. This CDR3 has 15 amino acids. CDR3 sequence (DNA): TGTGCCAGCAGAACCGGACTAGCGGGAGGCTACGAGCAGTACTTC. As protein: CASRTGLAGGYEQYF.

This chain joins TRBV27 and TRBJ2-3; 14 nucleotides line up with TRBD2. The CDR3 extends over 16 amino acids. The trim removed 6 bases at V and 8 bases at J, leaving 10 bases unmatched. The germline V gene has CDR1 MNHEY and CDR2 SMNVEV (reference sequence). CDR3 bases: TGTGCCAGCAGCGATCCGGGACTAGCGGGAGCTCGTACGCAGTATTTT. Its protein is CASSDPGLAGARTQYF.

The chain employs TRBV28 and TRBJ2-7, with 10 positions matching TRBD2. CDR1 MDHEN and CDR2 SYDVKM come from the germline V gene. The V segment lost 7 bases and the J segment 5 bases; nucleotides outside the gene matches: 8. CDR3 size: 14 residues. The CDR3 here is CASTNSGRAHEQYF. The CDR3 nucleotides read TGTGCCAGCACGAACAGCGGGAGGGCCCACGAGCAGTACTTC.

The rearrangement joins TRBV28 to TRBJ1-1; weak D call: TRBD1 (5 bases). The germline CDR1 and CDR2 sequences are MDHEN and SYDVKM. V was cut by 8 bases and J by 1 base, with 14 bases left in between. CDR3 length equals 14 residues. The CDR3 coding sequence is TGTGCCAGCCTATTGTGGGGGTCGAACACTGAAGCTTTCTTT. Protein sequence: CASLLWGSNTEAFF.

A remark on this clone: Other DNA sequences in this specimen translate into the identical CDR3. The chain couples TRBV20-1 to TRBJ1-1, with unresolved D. V lost 1 base, J lost 9 bases, and 6 bases lay in between. CDR3 length equals 10 residues. Germline CDR1 is DFQATT and CDR2 is SNEGSKA (reference sequence). In nucleotides, the CDR3 is TGCAGTGCTAGAGCCGGCAAAGCTTTCTTT. Translated, it gives CSARAGKAFF.

The genes are TRBV23-1 and TRBJ2-3, with 9 bases matching TRBD2. TRBV23-1 is an ORF; its function is uncertain. J lost 7 bases, V lost 0 bases, and 14 bases had no gene match. The CDR3 totals 18 residues. This CDR3 is CASSQSETSGLKGNTQYF. CDR3 in DNA: TGCGCCAGCAGTCAATCTGAGACTAGCGGCCTAAAGGGGAATACGCAGTATTTT.